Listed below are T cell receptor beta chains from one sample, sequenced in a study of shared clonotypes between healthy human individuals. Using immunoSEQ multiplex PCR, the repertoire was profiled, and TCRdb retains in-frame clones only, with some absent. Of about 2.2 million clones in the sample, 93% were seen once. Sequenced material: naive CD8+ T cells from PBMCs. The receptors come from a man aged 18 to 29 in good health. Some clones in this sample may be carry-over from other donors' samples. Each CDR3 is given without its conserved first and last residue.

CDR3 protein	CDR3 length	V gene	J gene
ASSVGAATSYEQY	13	TRBV9	TRBJ2-7
ASSITGFLNQPQH	13	TRBV19	TRBJ1-5
ASSPPGQGDQPQH	13	TRBV7-9	TRBJ1-5
ASQVGYNQETQY	12	TRBV6-5	TRBJ2-5
ASSLGQGMGYEQY	13	TRBV11-2	TRBJ2-7
ASSLQGQGGPDTQY	14	TRBV5-1	TRBJ2-3
ASSELSADTSGANVLT	16	TRBV2	TRBJ2-6
AISAGLASYYEQY	13	TRBV10-3	TRBJ2-7
ASSEDQYTGELF	12	TRBV25-1	TRBJ2-2
ASSLWVGREVNEQF	14	TRBV27	TRBJ2-1
ASSPRTGSYNEQF	13	TRBV27	TRBJ2-1
ASRARPPGQGGDYTGELF	18	TRBV28	TRBJ2-2
ASSLVALQGYTGELF	15	TRBV5-4	TRBJ2-2
ASSPNVPSGANVLT	14	TRBV9	TRBJ2-6
ASSIIRGRTLANTGELF	17	TRBV19	TRBJ2-2
ASSLSGTSHNEKLF	14	TRBV9	TRBJ1-4
ASSIRIGAEAF	11	TRBV19	TRBJ1-1
ASSLVWASGGEQF	13	TRBV11-2	TRBJ2-1
ASSLSKSAFTEAF	13	TRBV5-1	TRBJ1-1
ASSLWGNSDQPQH	13	TRBV27	TRBJ1-5
ASSLGAVGPNYGYT	14	TRBV7-6	TRBJ1-2
ASTAQNTEAF	10	TRBV13	TRBJ1-1
ASSPGTSRTYEQY	13	TRBV4-2	TRBJ2-7
ASSIGRGETQY	11	TRBV19	TRBJ2-5
ASEISGRALDEQF	13	TRBV6-6	TRBJ2-1
ASSFLTDLNYGYT	13	TRBV27	TRBJ1-2
ASSASGRAHETQY	13	TRBV6-1	TRBJ2-5
ASGNRNTEAF	10	TRBV28	TRBJ1-1
ASSSGYWTSSYNEQF	15	TRBV11-2	TRBJ2-1
ASSHSGYEQY	10	TRBV6-5	TRBJ2-7
SVPNPEAF	8	TRBV29-1	TRBJ1-1
ASRGRQQETQY	11	TRBV2	TRBJ2-5
ASRDRAAYEQY	11	TRBV27	TRBJ2-7
ASSASSGSSYEQY	13	TRBV9	TRBJ2-7
ASSLLGAGSYNEQF	14	TRBV7-3	TRBJ2-1
ASSSAPGLAGDEQF	14	TRBV7-9	TRBJ2-1
ASSPGRSYTDTQY	13	TRBV13	TRBJ2-3
ASSLALYEQY	10	TRBV7-9	TRBJ2-7
ASSLGQSNQPQH	12	TRBV7-8	TRBJ1-5
ASSFPGGNTEAF	12	TRBV28	TRBJ1-1
ASKRTMDYEQY	11	TRBV2	TRBJ2-7